Below, one T cell receptor (beta chain) is given with its context. This receptor's antigen is unknown. No much larger clone is present one base from it, and per-base qualities are unavailable. V lost 3 bases and J lost 1 base, and the count of bases not matched to a germline gene is 5. CDR1 KGHSH and CDR2 LQKENI were looked up in the germline V gene. Including the terminal cysteine and phenylalanine, the CDR3 comprises 16 residues. The DNA shown is the 48-base CDR3, in frame from base 1. What this sample's time point label stands for: blood sample drawn before combined kidney and bone marrow transplant. Several combined kidney and bone marrow transplant recipients from the ITN036ST trial were included as patients, and samples were available only from these trial subjects. Healthy control blood was processed by Ficoll density gradient to PBMCs and cryopreserved; patient PBMCs were collected before and after transplant.

This entry belongs to a study of Tregs in tolerant kidney transplant recipients (dated by TCRdb to about 2019). About the study as a whole: The transplants used related donors with nonmyeloablative bone marrow transplantation, and mixed chimerism in the human trials was transient. Activated donor B cells were generated over around nine days on irradiated CD40L-expressing 3T3 cells with cyclosporin A and IL-4. Antibodies distinguished recipient from donor cells when sorting primary belatacept mixed lymphocyte reaction cultures. TCRbeta sequencing was used in the study to identify donor-specific regulatory T cells before combined kidney and bone marrow transplantation, and the identified cells were then tracked after transplant. Once the B cell culture was finished, the cells were sorted into two populations: CD4+CD8-CD25+CD127- and CD4+CD8-4-1BB+CD40L-. Sorted recipient Tregs were grown for around 17 days with irradiated activated donor B cells and IL-2, and the cultures were restimulated on day 11. Additional Treg samples were obtained from a roughly three-day mixed lymphocyte reaction with belatacept, with some samples followed by a roughly 5-day donor restimulation, before recipient CD4+CD25+CD127- cells were sorted.

Genomic DNA was extracted from sorted cells with the QIAGEN DNeasy Blood and Tissue Kit for TCRbeta CDR3 sequencing. High-throughput TCRbeta CDR3 sequencing, including PCR amplification with bias correction and internal controls, was performed commercially through immunoSEQ. In the original analysis: A unique productive TCRbeta sequence was defined by the CDR3 nucleotide sequence when primers matched, and otherwise by the CDR3 amino acid sequence together with the Vbeta and Jbeta genes. A sequence was defined as donor-reactive if the sequence was expanded at least 5-fold in CFSE-low cells compared with unstimulated cells and had a frequency of at least 0.01% in CFSE-low cells. Jensen-Shannon divergence, calculated on the top 100 TCRbeta sequences ranked by frequency, was used to quantify repertoire divergence. For samples with multiple sequencing runs, sorting error was corrected separately for each run before the runs were pooled. Sourced from immuneACCESS, this table was stored by TCRdb with only in-frame sequences that have V and J called. A share of the clones is absent; for the studies checked, an unresolved V gene accounts for under half, and the remainder has no known explanation. Clone size and the V and J calls come from that table; the DNA yielded D and trimming. The sample has 9,500 to 11,000 clones on record, more than 75% of them singletons. The top ten clones comprise roughly 5.4% of the sample.

Overall study outcomes, separate from this receptor: In tolerant patients, donor-specific Tregs expanded more than Tregs overall, which suggests antigen-driven rather than nonspecific expansion. For some patients the PCR primers changed over time, which made it impossible to compare the samples from those patients at the nucleotide level. Because the study included only a small number of patients, the results must be confirmed in larger populations and under other immunosuppression protocols. The most biologically relevant and donor-specific TCRbeta repertoire appeared to be identified by expanding Tregs with activated donor B cells. Biological reproducibility was not directly assessed, although technical replication error appeared to be minimal.

The TCR originated in a human patient who received a combined kidney and bone marrow transplant. The chain uses TRBV18 and TRBJ1-5, with 8 central nucleotides matching TRBD1. The material was Tregs from blood cultured with allogeneic cells, obtained before the transplant. Here the CDR3 is given as CASSPAGQGSNQPQHF. In nucleotides, the sequence is TGTGCCAGCTCACCCGCCGGACAGGGAAGCAATCAGCCCCAGCATTTT.